The next 18 T cell receptor beta chains were all read from a single sample in a study of blood T cell repertoires in COVID-19. Here immunoSEQ multiplex PCR was the method, and the copy in TCRdb shows in-frame clones only, minus some. The top ten hold 2.5% to 3% of the sample, which has about 230,000 clones, 70% to 90% seen once. Sample: peripheral blood. The source of these receptors is a woman in her 70s with active or convalescent COVID-19.

This rearrangement joins TRBV19 to TRBJ1-5; 9 nucleotides align to TRBD1. Germline assignment: CDR1 LNHDA and CDR2 SQIVND (reference sequence). This CDR3 region has 15 residues. V was pared by 6 bases and J by 6 bases, with 9 bases of the junction left unmatched. The DNA of the CDR3 is TGTGCCAGTAGAAACCGGGACAGGGTCGGTCAGCCCCAGCATTTT. Its protein product is CASRNRDRVGQPQHF.

The chain employs TRBV30 and TRBJ1-1; no clear D gene. The CDR3 has 11 residues. Germline lookup yields CDR1 GTSNPN and CDR2 SVGIG (reference sequence). The ends were cut back, 2 bases at V and 10 bases at J, with 11 bases in the middle. CDR3 loop: CAWSLAEAAFF. The CDR3 bases are TGTGCCTGGAGTTTGGCAGAGGCAGCTTTCTTT.

Only one count was recorded for this clone. The rearrangement joins TRBV5-4 to TRBJ2-3, with D perhaps TRBD2 (7 bases). Per germline, CDR1 SGHNT and CDR2 YYREEE (reference sequence). V was cut by 0 bases and J by 3 bases, with 14 bases left in between. CDR3 size: 16 residues. CDR3 in DNA: TGTGCCAGCAGCTTGGGTGGGGGGGCCCGTACAGATACGCAGTATTTT. As protein: CASSLGGGARTDTQYF.

J is TRBJ1-1 and V is TRBV6-2 or TRBV6-3, with D perhaps TRBD1 (6 bases). The CDR3 spans 13 residues. Between the trimmed V and J ends, which lost 2 bases and 4 bases, there was a span of 8 bases. Germline-derived CDR1 and CDR2 are MNHEY and SVGEGT. The CDR3, as DNA: TGTGCCAGCAGTTACATAGGGGGCACTGAAGCTTTCTTT. Amino acids: CASSYIGGTEAFF.

V and J are TRBV10-2 and TRBJ1-6; the D gene is possibly TRBD1 (5 bases). The CDR3 covers 14 residues. V was shortened by 5 bases and J by 7 bases, with 12 bases between the two germline ends. Germline V gene lookup returns CDR1 WSHSY and CDR2 SAAADI. The CDR3: CASSLSTDNSPLHF. CDR3 nucleotide sequence: TGCGCCAGCAGTCTATCGACAGACAATTCACCCCTCCACTTT.

Worth noting for this clone: Other DNA sequences in the same sample also yield this CDR3. The chain combines TRBV5-1 with TRBJ1-1; D not certain. The germline CDR1 and CDR2 sequences are SGHRS and YFSETQ. Deletions cut 1 base from V and 2 bases from J, with 9 bases between. CDR3 size: 14 residues. The CDR3 DNA is TGCGCCAGCAGCTTGCGTACGGGAAACACTGAAGCTTTCTTT. Amino acid sequence: CASSLRTGNTEAFF.

CDR3 sequence: CASLSPTGTPTGNIQYF. The CDR3 coding sequence is TGTGCCAGCCTTTCACCTACCGGGACTCCTACCGGGAACATTCAGTACTTC. This chain links TRBV28 with TRBJ2-4; tentatively, D is TRBD2 (6 bases). Germline-derived CDR1 and CDR2 are MDHEN and SYDVKM. The CDR3 length is 17 residues. V lost 8 bases and J 7 bases, leaving 27 bases between the germline ends. The variable domain in full, completed from reference TRBV28 and TRBJ2-4, reads DVKVTQSSRYLVKRTGEKVFLECVQDMDHENMFWYRQDPGLGLRLIYFSYDVKMKEKGDIPEGYSVSREKKERFSLILESASTNQTSMYLCASLSPTGTPTGNIQYFGAGTRLSVL.

The rearrangement joins TRBV10-1 to TRBJ1-2, with 7 bases matching TRBD1. Germline V gene lookup returns CDR1 WNHNN and CDR2 SYGVQD (reference sequence). The CDR3 loop spans 13 amino acids. V gave up 2 bases and J gave up 7 bases; unmatched junction bases: 4. The CDR3 loop is CASSEGTVFGYTF. Written as DNA, the CDR3 is TGCGCCAGCAGTGAGGGGACAGTGTTTGGCTACACCTTC.

The rearrangement links TRBV2 to TRBJ1-6; possibly TRBD1 for D (5 bases). The V end was cut by 8 bases, the J end by 6 bases, with 17 bases between. From germline, CDR1 is SNHLY and CDR2 FYNNEI. The CDR3 runs 15 residues. As DNA, the CDR3 is TGTGCCAGCGGAGGGGATCCTTTAATTAATTCACCCCTCCACTTT. Encoded protein: CASGGDPLINSPLHF.

This CDR3 is CASSLNRDRGRETQYF. The CDR3 nucleotides read TGTGCCAGCAGCTTGAACCGGGACAGGGGGCGGGAGACCCAGTACTTC. This rearrangement joins TRBV7-2 to TRBJ2-5, with 12 bases fitting TRBD1. Germline V gives CDR1 SGHTA, CDR2 FQGNSA. Unmatched junction bases numbered 7, after V lost 3 bases and J lost 5 bases. The CDR3 is 16 residues long.

The gene calls are TRBV7-6 and TRBJ2-7, with 9 bases that match TRBD2. Germline values: CDR1 SGHVS, CDR2 FNYEAQ. The junction had 1 base not matched to a gene; V was cut back by 0 bases and J by 1 base. CDR3 length equals 15 residues. CDR3 nucleotide sequence: TGTGCCAGCAGCTTAGCTAGCGGGGGTTCCTACGAGCAGTACTTC. It encodes CASSLASGGSYEQYF.

This chain links TRBV7-9 with TRBJ2-7; D perhaps matches TRBD2 (6 bases). V was clipped by 5 bases and J by 2 bases, with 16 bases between them. CDR1 SEHNR and CDR2 FQNEAQ come from the germline V gene (reference sequence). This CDR3 is built from 15 residues. Here the CDR3 DNA reads TGTGCCAGCAGCCGGGGACTTATCGCGGCCTACGAGCAGTACTTC. It codes for CASSRGLIAAYEQYF.

This chain uses TRBV20-1 with TRBJ1-1; D is possibly TRBD1 (5 bases). CDR3 length: 14 residues. Looked up from germline, CDR1 is DFQATT and CDR2 is SNEGSKA (reference sequence). Trimming cost V 3 bases and J 4 bases, with 15 bases left between them. CDR3 region: CSASGAGLATEAFF. The CDR3 DNA is TGCAGTGCTAGTGGGGCAGGGTTGGCCACTGAAGCTTTCTTT.

The chain couples TRBV19 to TRBJ1-1, with 7 positions matching TRBD1. The V and J ends lost 11 bases and 3 bases, in that order; junction bases with no gene match: 21. The germline CDR1 and CDR2 sequences are LNHDA and SQIVND (reference sequence). There are 17 residues in the CDR3. In DNA, the CDR3 is TGTGCCGCCCGGGACAGATCTTGGGGCATACCCGACACTGAAGCTTTCTTT. It specifies CAARDRSWGIPDTEAFF.

This chain uses TRBV19 with TRBJ1-2, with a tentative D call TRBD1 (5 bases). Germline CDR1 LNHDA, CDR2 SQIVND (reference sequence). The CDR3 totals 16 residues. With 3 bases removed from V and 4 bases from J, the gap between germline ends came to 18 bases. CDR3 region: CASSIGGSAPIYGYTF. In DNA, the CDR3 is TGTGCCAGTAGTATTGGGGGGTCCGCCCCAATCTATGGCTACACCTTC.

The gene calls are TRBV7-6 and TRBJ2-7, with TRBD2 identical over 12 bases. The germline CDR1 and CDR2 sequences are SGHVS and FNYEAQ. Losses at the gene ends were 4 bases for V and 3 bases for J; bases not matched to a gene: 7. The CDR3 spans 16 residues. In DNA, the CDR3 is TGTGCCAGCAGCTCCAGACTAGCGGGAGATATCTACGAGCAGTACTTC. Its translation: CASSSRLAGDIYEQYF. Together with reference TRBV7-6 and TRBJ2-7, the CDR3 gives the full variable domain: GAGVSQSPRYKVTKRGQDVALRCDPISGHVSLYWYRQALGQGPEFLTYFNYEAQQDKSGLPNDRFSAERPEGSISTLTIQRTEQRDSAMYRCASSSRLAGDIYEQYFGPGTRLTVT.

The J gene is TRBJ1-1, the V gene TRBV4-1; TRBD1 matches at 10 bases. Germline assignment: CDR1 MGHRA and CDR2 YSYEKL. Losses at the gene ends were 4 bases for V and 0 bases for J; bases not matched to a gene: 5. There are 16 residues in the CDR3. The CDR3: CASSRGTGALNTEAFF. The CDR3 DNA reads as TGCGCCAGCAGCCGAGGGACAGGGGCCTTGAACACTGAAGCTTTCTTT.

V is TRBV11-3 and J is TRBJ2-7; 8 bases align to TRBD2. With V trimmed by 0 bases and J by 3 bases, 13 bases remained unmatched. The germline V gene encodes CDR1 SGHNT and CDR2 YENEEA. This CDR3 has 18 amino acids. The CDR3 protein is CASSLDSVSGSSLYEQYF. Here the CDR3 DNA reads TGTGCCAGCAGCTTAGATTCTGTAAGCGGGAGTAGTCTCTACGAGCAGTACTTC.